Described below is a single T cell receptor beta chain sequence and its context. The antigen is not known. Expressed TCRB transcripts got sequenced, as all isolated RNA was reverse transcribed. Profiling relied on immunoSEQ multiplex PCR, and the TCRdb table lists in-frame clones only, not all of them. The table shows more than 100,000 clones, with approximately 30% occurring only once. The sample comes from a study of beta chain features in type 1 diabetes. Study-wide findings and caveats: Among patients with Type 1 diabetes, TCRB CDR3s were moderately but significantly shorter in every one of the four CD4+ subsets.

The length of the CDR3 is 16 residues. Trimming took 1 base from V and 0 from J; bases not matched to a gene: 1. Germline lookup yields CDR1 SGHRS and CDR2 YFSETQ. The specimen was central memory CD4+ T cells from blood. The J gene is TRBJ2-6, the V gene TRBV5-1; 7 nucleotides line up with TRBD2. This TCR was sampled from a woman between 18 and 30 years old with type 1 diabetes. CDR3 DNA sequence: TGCGCCAGCAGCTTGTGGGGGGGCTCTGGGGCCAACGTCCTGACTTTC. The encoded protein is CASSLWGGSGANVLTF.